This TCR beta chain originates from a study of blood T cell repertoires in COVID-19. At the level of the study: Italy, Spain and the United States were the sources of the convalescent and acute COVID-19 samples. T cells, B-cell-depleted T cells, or PBMCs provided the cDNA or gDNA that served as material.

In the authors' workflow: Amplification of reference gene primers provided the estimated nucleated cell counts. Generated by immunoSEQ multiplex PCR, the TCRdb table keeps only in-frame clones and is missing some. V and J calls and clone size are those listed in that table; D and trimming were worked out from the DNA. The repertoire holds 110,000 to 150,000 clones, with about 80% as singletons. Germline assignment: CDR1 SGHTA and CDR2 FQGNSA. Germline trimming cut 4 bases from V and 2 bases from J; bases unmatched to any gene: 5. The CDR3 spans 15 residues. The genes are TRBV7-2 and TRBJ1-2, with 9 bases fitting TRBD1. Sequencing input: peripheral blood. This TCR was sampled from a woman aged 80 or over with acute or convalescent COVID-19. Here the CDR3 DNA reads TGTGCCAGCAGCTCCCGGACAGGGGACAACTATGGCTACACCTTC. Translation: CASSSRTGDNYGYTF.